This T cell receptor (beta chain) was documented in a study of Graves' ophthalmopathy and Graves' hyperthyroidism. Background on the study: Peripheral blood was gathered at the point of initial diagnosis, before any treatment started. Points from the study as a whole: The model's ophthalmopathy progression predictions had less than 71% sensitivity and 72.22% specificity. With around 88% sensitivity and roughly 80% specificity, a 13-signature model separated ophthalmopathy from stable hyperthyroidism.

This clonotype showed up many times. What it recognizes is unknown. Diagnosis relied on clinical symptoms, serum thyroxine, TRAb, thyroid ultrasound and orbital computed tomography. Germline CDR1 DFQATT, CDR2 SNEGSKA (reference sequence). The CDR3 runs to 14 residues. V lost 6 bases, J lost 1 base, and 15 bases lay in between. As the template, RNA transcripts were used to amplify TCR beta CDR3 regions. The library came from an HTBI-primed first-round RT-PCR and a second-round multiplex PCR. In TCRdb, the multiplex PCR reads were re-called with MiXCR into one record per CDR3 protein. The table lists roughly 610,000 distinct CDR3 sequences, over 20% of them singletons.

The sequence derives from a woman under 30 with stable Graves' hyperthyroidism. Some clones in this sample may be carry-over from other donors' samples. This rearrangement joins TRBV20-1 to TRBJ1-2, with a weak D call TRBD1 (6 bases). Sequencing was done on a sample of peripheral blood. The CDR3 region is CSAPGQLINYGYTF. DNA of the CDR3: TGCAGTGCGCCCGGACAGTTGATTAACTATGGCTACACCTTC.